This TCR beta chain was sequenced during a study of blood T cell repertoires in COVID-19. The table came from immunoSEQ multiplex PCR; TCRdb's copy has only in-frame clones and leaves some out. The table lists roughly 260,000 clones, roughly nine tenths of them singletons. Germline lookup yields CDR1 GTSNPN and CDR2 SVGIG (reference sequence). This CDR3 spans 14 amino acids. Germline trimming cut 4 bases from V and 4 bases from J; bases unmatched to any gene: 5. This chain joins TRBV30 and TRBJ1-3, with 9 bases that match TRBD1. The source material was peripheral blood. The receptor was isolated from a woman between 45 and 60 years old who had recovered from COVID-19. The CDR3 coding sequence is TGTGCCTGGACCCAGGACAGGGGAGGAAACACCATATATTTT. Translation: CAWTQDRGGNTIYF.